The 15 T cell receptor beta chains in this list originate from one sample, sequenced in a study of cytomegalovirus exposure and HLA in healthy donors. A multiplex PCR was run with 60 Vbeta primers and 13 Jbeta primers. Profiled with immunoSEQ multiplex PCR; TCRdb holds only in-frame clones, not every one. The sample lists about 190,000 clones, roughly 84% occurring once. Sequencing was performed on PBMCs. These receptor sequences come from a boy aged 2 to 10 in good health and CMV-seronegative.

This chain connects TRBV28 to TRBJ2-1, with 9 bases identical to TRBD1. CDR3 length: 15 amino acids. Germline trimming cut 5 bases from V and 6 bases from J; bases unmatched to any gene: 8. CDR1 is MDHEN and CDR2 is SYDVKM in the germline V gene. CDR3 residues: CASSPRTGAGNEQFF. The CDR3 bases are TGTGCCAGCAGTCCCAGGACAGGGGCAGGCAATGAGCAGTTCTTC.

The chain is built from TRBV14 and TRBJ2-2, with 10 nucleotides matching TRBD2. V gave up 4 bases and J gave up 8 bases; unmatched junction bases: 10. This CDR3 spans 16 amino acids. Germline V gene data show CDR1 as SGHDN and CDR2 as FVKESK. CDR3 in amino acids: CASSPIVGLASGELFF. The CDR3 region has the DNA TGTGCCAGCAGCCCGATAGTGGGACTAGCGAGTGGGGAGCTGTTTTTT.

The rearrangement joins TRBV2 to TRBJ1-1; TRBD1 matches 8 bases. V trimming: 6 bases; J trimming: 5 bases; junction bases outside the gene matches: 8. CDR3 length: 14 amino acids. The germline V gene has CDR1 SNHLY and CDR2 FYNNEI. CDR3 bases: TGTGCCAGCAGAGACAGGGGCTATTTGACTGAAGCTTTCTTT. Residues: CASRDRGYLTEAFF. Filled out from reference TRBV2 and TRBJ1-1, the complete variable domain reads EPEVTQTPSHQVTQMGQEVILRCVPISNHLYFYWYRQILGQKVEFLVSFYNNEISEKSEIFDDQFSVERPDGSNFTLKIRSTKLEDSAMYFCASRDRGYLTEAFFGQGTRLTVV.

There are a few counts of this clone. This chain joins TRBV7-9 and TRBJ2-1; maybe TRBD2 (5 bases). V was cut by 5 bases and J by 0 bases, with 14 bases left in between. The CDR3 spans 16 residues. Germline loops: CDR1 SEHNR, CDR2 FQNEAQ (reference sequence). The CDR3 coding sequence is TGTGCCAGCAGCCGGGCGGGCGGGCGCTCCTACAATGAGCAGTTCTTC. This sequence encodes CASSRAGGRSYNEQFF.

The chain is built from TRBV7-9 and TRBJ2-3; 8 positions match TRBD1. Germline CDR1 and CDR2: SEHNR and FQNEAQ (reference sequence). V lost 4 bases and J lost 3; bases outside the gene matches: 6. The CDR3 contains 15 residues. The CDR3 loop reads CASSYGQGRTDTQYF. For the CDR3, the DNA is TGTGCCAGCAGCTACGGACAGGGAAGGACAGATACGCAGTATTTT.

J is TRBJ1-2 and V is TRBV11-2; the D gene is possibly TRBD1 (5 bases). V lost 0 bases and J 7 bases, leaving 9 bases between the germline ends. The CDR3 has 13 residues. Germline V gives CDR1 SGHAT, CDR2 FQNNGV. CDR3 nucleotide sequence: TGTGCCAGCAGCTTAGAGGGGCTTGGTGGCTACACCTTC. Its protein is CASSLEGLGGYTF.

The CDR3 reads CACGTGVHGYTF. The CDR3 nucleotides read TGTGCCTGCGGAACAGGGGTGCATGGCTACACCTTC. The chain couples TRBV30 to TRBJ1-2; TRBD1 agrees at 7 bases. Germline trimming cut 6 bases from V and 6 bases from J; bases unmatched to any gene: 7. The CDR3 is 12 amino acids. Germline lookup yields CDR1 GTSNPN and CDR2 SVGIG (reference sequence). Full variable domain (rest looked up from reference TRBV30 and TRBJ1-2): SQTIHQWPATLVQPVGSPLSLECTVEGTSNPNLYWYRQAAGRGLQLLFYSVGIGQISSEVPQNLSASRPQDRQFILSSKKLLLSDSGFYLCACGTGVHGYTFGSGTRLTVV.

V is TRBV6-1 and J is TRBJ1-2, with 10 bases lining up with TRBD1. The CDR3 contains 14 residues. V lost 6 bases, J lost 4 bases, and 5 bases stayed unmatched. CDR1 and CDR2 from the germline V gene are MNHNS and SASEGT. The CDR3 spells CASRGQGLVYGYTF. CDR3 nucleotides: TGTGCCAGCAGGGGACAGGGGTTGGTCTATGGCTACACCTTC.

The J gene is TRBJ1-4, the V gene TRBV30; D call uncertain. The V end lost 2 bases, the J end lost 0 bases, and 7 bases lay between the germline ends. The CDR3 extends over 14 amino acids. The germline V gene has CDR1 GTSNPN and CDR2 SVGIG (reference sequence). This CDR3 reads CAWSRGSTNEKLFF. The CDR3 DNA is TGTGCCTGGAGTAGAGGGTCAACTAATGAAAAACTGTTTTTT. Full variable domain (rest looked up from reference TRBV30 and TRBJ1-4): SQTIHQWPATLVQPVGSPLSLECTVEGTSNPNLYWYRQAAGRGLQLLFYSVGIGQISSEVPQNLSASRPQDRQFILSSKKLLLSDSGFYLCAWSRGSTNEKLFFGSGTQLSVL.

DNA for the CDR3: TGTGCCAGCGGGGAGGGCTCGAACACTGAAGCTTTCTTT. Translation gives CASGEGSNTEAFF. The chain is built from TRBV9 and TRBJ1-1, with D uncertain. The germline V gene encodes CDR1 SGDLS and CDR2 YYNGEE. CDR3 length: 13 amino acids. V was cut by 7 bases and J by 1 base, with 11 bases left in between.

The rearrangement links TRBV5-4 to TRBJ2-1, with D possibly matching TRBD2 (6 bases). This CDR3 has 16 residues. The germline V and J ends were trimmed by 0 bases and 7 bases, with 17 bases remaining between them. CDR1 and CDR2 from the germline V gene are SGHNT and YYREEE (reference sequence). The CDR3 nucleotides read TGTGCCAGCAGCTTGGGGGTCTCAGGAGCGGGTAATGAGCAGTTCTTC. Translation: CASSLGVSGAGNEQFF.

Concerning this clone itself: Other DNA sequences in this specimen translate into the identical CDR3. The chain recombines TRBV4-1 with TRBJ1-1; D possibly corresponds to TRBD1 (5 bases). Trimming took off 3 bases at V and 1 base at J, with 6 bases between the two ends. The CDR3 extends over 13 amino acids. CDR1 and CDR2 from the germline V gene are MGHRA and YSYEKL. CDR3 region: CASSQTENTEAFF. The CDR3 DNA follows: TGCGCCAGCAGCCAGACAGAGAACACTGAAGCTTTCTTT.

The chain joins TRBV19 to TRBJ1-1; D not resolved. CDR1 and CDR2 from the germline V gene are LNHDA and SQIVND (reference sequence). The V end lost 8 bases, the J end lost 0 bases, and 13 bases lay between the germline ends. This CDR3 has 14 residues. The CDR3 here is CASRKGRLNTEAFF. Here the CDR3 DNA reads TGTGCCAGTCGTAAAGGGAGATTGAACACTGAAGCTTTCTTT.

The chain links TRBV13 to TRBJ2-3; D might be TRBD2 (5 bases). Germline lookup yields CDR1 PRHDT and CDR2 FYEKMQ (reference sequence). V was cut by 5 bases and J by 1 base, with 16 bases left in between. This CDR3 is built from 16 residues. CDR3 in amino acids: CASSPMTKEGTDTQYF. The DNA of the CDR3 is TGTGCCAGCAGCCCAATGACAAAGGAGGGCACAGATACGCAGTATTTT.

This clone was recorded once. The chain joins TRBV20-1 to TRBJ1-3; possible D gene TRBD1, 6 bases. The CDR3 is 11 amino acids. Germline V gene lookup returns CDR1 DFQATT and CDR2 SNEGSKA (reference sequence). The V end was cut by 7 bases, the J end by 3 bases, with 7 bases between. The CDR3, as DNA: TGCAGTGGGACAGTTGGAAACACCATATATTTT. The encoded protein is CSGTVGNTIYF.